The 14 T cell receptor beta chains listed next were all sequenced from one sample in a study of siplizumab effects on memory and regulatory T cells. The protocol was immunoSEQ multiplex PCR, while the TCRdb copy is restricted to in-frame clones and leaves out a portion. This sample has roughly 97,000 clones, with roughly 93% found just once. Sample: Tregs sorted from blood. The receptors were sampled from a human donor in good health.

V is TRBV7-9 and J is TRBJ2-3; no reliable D call. Deletions cut 4 bases from V and 2 bases from J, with 7 bases between. CDR3 length: 13 residues. The germline V gene encodes CDR1 SEHNR and CDR2 FQNEAQ (reference sequence). Here the CDR3 reads CASSSENTDTQYF. CDR3 coding DNA: TGTGCCAGCAGCTCAGAGAACACAGATACGCAGTATTTT.

The chain has TRBV28 and TRBJ1-1, with 7 nucleotides matching TRBD1. The CDR3 sequence is 13 residues long. Per germline, CDR1 MDHEN and CDR2 SYDVKM. Unmatched junction bases numbered 6, after V lost 10 bases and J lost 1 base. The CDR3 coding sequence is TGTGCCATCCTAAACAGGGGGAACACTGAAGCTTTCTTT. This codes for CAILNRGNTEAFF.

This clone was picked up one time. The rearrangement uses TRBV7-6 and TRBJ2-7, with D perhaps matching TRBD1 (6 bases). The CDR3 runs 13 residues. Between the trimmed V and J ends, which lost 5 bases and 3 bases, there was a span of 11 bases. Germline CDR1 is SGHVS and CDR2 is FNYEAQ. The DNA of the CDR3 is TGTGCCAGCAGCGCAGTCAGGGGCTACGAGCAGTACTTC. This sequence encodes CASSAVRGYEQYF.

In its sample, this clone was seen once. V and J are TRBV18 and TRBJ2-7, with D possibly matching TRBD1 (5 bases). Trimming stripped 3 bases from V and 7 bases from J, with 22 bases between. The CDR3 totals 16 residues. Germline V lookup: CDR1 KGHSH, CDR2 LQKENI. In nucleotides, the CDR3 is TGTGCCAGCTCACCTATATCACAGGCACTTCTGGGAGAGCAGTACTTC. Translation: CASSPISQALLGEQYF.

Turning to this clone: This specimen includes other DNA sequences encoding the same CDR3. This chain uses TRBV30 with TRBJ2-7, with D tentatively TRBD1 or TRBD2 (5 bases each). The CDR3 extends over 12 amino acids. Germline CDR1 is GTSNPN and CDR2 is SVGIG (reference sequence). Trimming shortened V by 3 bases and J by 8 bases, and 14 bases separated the two germline ends. The CDR3: CAWSRDHLQQYF. DNA for the CDR3: TGTGCCTGGAGCAGGGACCACCTACAGCAGTACTTC.

This clone was picked up one time. The rearrangement joins TRBV25-1 to TRBJ2-5, with 8 positions matching TRBD1. The trim removed 1 base at V and 5 bases at J, leaving 12 bases unmatched. The CDR3 totals 17 residues. Germline V gene data show CDR1 as MGHDK and CDR2 as SYGVNS. This chain's CDR3 is CASSEFIGQGPSETQYF. The DNA of the CDR3 is TGTGCCAGCAGTGAATTTATAGGACAGGGCCCTTCGGAGACCCAGTACTTC.

V gene TRBV10-3 combines with J gene TRBJ2-7, with D perhaps being TRBD1 or TRBD2 (5 bases each). Germline V CDR1 and CDR2: ENHRY, SYGVKD. With 4 bases removed from V and 5 bases from J, the gap between germline ends came to 9 bases. The CDR3 has 12 amino acids. CDR3 sequence (DNA): TGTGCCATCAGTGGGTGGGGGAACGAGCAGTACTTC. As protein: CAISGWGNEQYF.

This clone was observed once. The chain joins TRBV11-3 to TRBJ2-1; 7 nucleotides line up with TRBD2. The CDR3 is 15 amino acids. Germline assignment: CDR1 SGHNT and CDR2 YENEEA. The V and J ends lost 1 base and 10 bases, in that order; junction bases with no gene match: 10. CDR3 DNA sequence: TGTGCCAGCAGCTTAGGTCTAGCGGCGAATTTGGAGCAGTTCTTC. Translating gives CASSLGLAANLEQFF. The whole variable domain, remainder taken from reference TRBV11-3 and TRBJ2-1, is EAGVVQSPRYKIIEKKQPVAFWCNPISGHNTLYWYLQNLGQGPELLIRYENEEAVDDSQLPKDRFSAERLKGVDSTLKIQPAELGDSAVYLCASSLGLAANLEQFFGPGTRLTVL.

V and J are TRBV6-1 and TRBJ1-2; no reliable D call. Looked up from germline, CDR1 is MNHNS and CDR2 is SASEGT. This CDR3 contains 16 residues. Trimming stripped 2 bases from V and 3 bases from J, with 16 bases between. The CDR3 nucleotides read TGTGCCAGCAGTGAAAGTTACCGGAGGGCACACTATGGCTACACCTTC. Its protein is CASSESYRRAHYGYTF.

In nucleotides, the CDR3 is TGTGCCACCAGCAGGGCGGGTGAGCAGTTCTTC. This codes for CATSRAGEQFF. The chain couples TRBV15 to TRBJ2-1; perhaps TRBD2 as D (5 bases). Germline V gene sequence: CDR1 LNHNV, CDR2 YYDKDF (reference sequence). This CDR3 has 11 amino acids. V was trimmed by 3 bases and J by 9 bases, leaving 6 bases between them.

This rearrangement joins TRBV7-6 to TRBJ2-1; D is possibly TRBD1 (6 bases). Per germline, CDR1 SGHVS and CDR2 FNYEAQ. V lost 1 base to trimming and J lost 2 bases, with 12 bases between them. The CDR3 has 16 residues. CDR3 loop: CASSLGWGRTYNEQFF. The CDR3 bases are TGTGCCAGCAGCTTAGGATGGGGGCGAACCTACAATGAGCAGTTCTTC.

The chain recombines TRBV7-3 with TRBJ2-1, with 7 bases lining up with TRBD2. This CDR3 spans 15 amino acids. Germline trimming cut 0 bases from V and 8 bases from J; bases unmatched to any gene: 7. Germline CDR1 and CDR2: SGHTA and FQGTGA. This CDR3 reads CASSLTAGEWDEQFF. CDR3 nucleotide sequence: TGTGCCAGCAGCTTAACTGCGGGGGAGTGGGATGAGCAGTTCTTC.

In nucleotides, the CDR3 is TGCGCCAGCAGCCTCGACCCGAACACTGAAGCTTTCTTT. It codes for CASSLDPNTEAFF. This chain connects TRBV5-1 to TRBJ1-1, with no clear D. Per the germline V gene, CDR1 is SGHRS and CDR2 is YFSETQ. The CDR3 extends over 13 amino acids. V gave up 4 bases and J gave up 1 base, with 8 bases separating them.

V and J are TRBV15 and TRBJ2-1; D is uncertain. CDR3 length equals 13 residues. V lost 0 bases, J lost 9 bases, and 9 bases lay in between. The germline CDR1 and CDR2 sequences are LNHNV and YYDKDF (reference sequence). CDR3 nucleotide sequence: TGTGCCACCAGCAGAGATTACACGATTGAGCAGTTCTTC. Amino acid sequence: CATSRDYTIEQFF.